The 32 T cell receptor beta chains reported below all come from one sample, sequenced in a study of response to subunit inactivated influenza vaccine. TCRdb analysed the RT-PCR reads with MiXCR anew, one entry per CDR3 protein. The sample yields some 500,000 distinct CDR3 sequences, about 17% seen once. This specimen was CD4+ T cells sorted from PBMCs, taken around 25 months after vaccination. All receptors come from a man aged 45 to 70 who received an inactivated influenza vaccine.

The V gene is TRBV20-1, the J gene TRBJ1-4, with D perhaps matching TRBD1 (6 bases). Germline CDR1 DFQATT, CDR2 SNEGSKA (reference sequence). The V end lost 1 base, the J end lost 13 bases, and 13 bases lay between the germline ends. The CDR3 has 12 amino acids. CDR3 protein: CSARVFRGALFF. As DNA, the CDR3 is TGCAGTGCTAGAGTATTCAGGGGTGCACTGTTTTTT.

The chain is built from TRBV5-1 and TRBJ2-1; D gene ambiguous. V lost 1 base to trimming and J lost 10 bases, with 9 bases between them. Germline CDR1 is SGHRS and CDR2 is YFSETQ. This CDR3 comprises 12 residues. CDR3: CASSLLDLEQFF. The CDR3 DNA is TGCGCCAGCAGCTTGCTGGATTTGGAGCAGTTCTTC.

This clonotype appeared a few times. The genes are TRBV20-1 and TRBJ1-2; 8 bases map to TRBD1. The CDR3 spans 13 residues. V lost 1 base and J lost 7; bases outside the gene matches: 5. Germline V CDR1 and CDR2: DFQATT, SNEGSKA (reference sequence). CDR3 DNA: TGCAGTGCTAGAGGGACAGGGCGGGCTGGCTACACCTTC. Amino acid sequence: CSARGTGRAGYTF.

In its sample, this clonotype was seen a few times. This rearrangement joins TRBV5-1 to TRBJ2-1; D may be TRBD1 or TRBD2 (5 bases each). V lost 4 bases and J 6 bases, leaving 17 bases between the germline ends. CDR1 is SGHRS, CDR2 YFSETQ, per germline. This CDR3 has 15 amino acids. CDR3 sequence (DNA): TGCGCCAGCAGCACCGGGGCAACCCGGGCCAATGAGCAGTTCTTC. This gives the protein CASSTGATRANEQFF.

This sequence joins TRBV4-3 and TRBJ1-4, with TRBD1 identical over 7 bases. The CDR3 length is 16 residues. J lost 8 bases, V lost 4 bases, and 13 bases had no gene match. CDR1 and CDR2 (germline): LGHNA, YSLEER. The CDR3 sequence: CASSPDRRGSGEKLFF. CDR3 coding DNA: TGCGCCAGCAGCCCAGACCGCAGGGGGTCTGGCGAAAAACTGTTTTTT.

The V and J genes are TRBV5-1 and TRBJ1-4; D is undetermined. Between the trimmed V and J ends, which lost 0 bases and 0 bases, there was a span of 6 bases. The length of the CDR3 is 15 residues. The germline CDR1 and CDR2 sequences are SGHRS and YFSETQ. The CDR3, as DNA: TGCGCCAGCAGCTTGGGGGCAGCAACTAATGAAAAACTGTTTTTT. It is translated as CASSLGAATNEKLFF.

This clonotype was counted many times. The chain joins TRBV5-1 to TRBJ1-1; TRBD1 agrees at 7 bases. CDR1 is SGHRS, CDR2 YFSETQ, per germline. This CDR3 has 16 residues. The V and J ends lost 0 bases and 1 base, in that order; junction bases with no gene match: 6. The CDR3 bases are TGCGCCAGCAGCTTGGGTCGGGGGACAGAGAACACTGAAGCTTTCTTT. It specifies CASSLGRGTENTEAFF.

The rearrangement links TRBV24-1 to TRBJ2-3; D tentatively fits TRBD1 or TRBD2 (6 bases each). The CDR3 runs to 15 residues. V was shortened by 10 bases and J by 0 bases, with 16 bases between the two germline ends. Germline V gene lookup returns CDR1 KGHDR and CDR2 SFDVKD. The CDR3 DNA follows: TGTGCCACGTCTGGGGGGCGGTTTAGCACAGATACGCAGTATTTT. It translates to CATSGGRFSTDTQYF.

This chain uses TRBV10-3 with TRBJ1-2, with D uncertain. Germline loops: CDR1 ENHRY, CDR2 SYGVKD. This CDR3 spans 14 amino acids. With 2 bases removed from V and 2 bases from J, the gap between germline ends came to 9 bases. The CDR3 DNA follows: TGTGCCATCAGTGAGAAGCTCAAGAACTATGGCTACACCTTC. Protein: CAISEKLKNYGYTF.

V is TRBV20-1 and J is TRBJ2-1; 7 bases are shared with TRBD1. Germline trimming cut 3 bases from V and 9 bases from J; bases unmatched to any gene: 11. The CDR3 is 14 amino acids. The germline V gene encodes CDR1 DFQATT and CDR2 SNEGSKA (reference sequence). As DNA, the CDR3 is TGCAGTGCTAGCCCTACAGGGTGGGACAGTGAGCAGTTCTTC. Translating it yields CSASPTGWDSEQFF.

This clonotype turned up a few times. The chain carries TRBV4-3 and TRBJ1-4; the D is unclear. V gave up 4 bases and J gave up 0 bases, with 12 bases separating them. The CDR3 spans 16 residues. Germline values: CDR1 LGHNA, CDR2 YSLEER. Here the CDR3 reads CASSPTPGATNEKLFF. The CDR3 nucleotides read TGCGCCAGCAGCCCCACGCCGGGAGCAACTAATGAAAAACTGTTTTTT.

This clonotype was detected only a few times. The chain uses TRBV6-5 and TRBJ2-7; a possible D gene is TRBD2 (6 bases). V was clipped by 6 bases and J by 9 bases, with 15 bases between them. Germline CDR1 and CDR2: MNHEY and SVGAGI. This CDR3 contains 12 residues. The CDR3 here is CASRSGGQGQYF. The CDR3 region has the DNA TGTGCCAGCAGGTCCGGGGGTCAGGGGCAGTACTTC.

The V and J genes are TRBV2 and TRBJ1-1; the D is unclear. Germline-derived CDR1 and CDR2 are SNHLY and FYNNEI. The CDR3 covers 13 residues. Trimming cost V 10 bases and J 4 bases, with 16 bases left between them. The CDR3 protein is CATSNSLATEAFF. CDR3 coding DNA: TGTGCCACCAGCAACAGCCTGGCCACTGAAGCTTTCTTT.

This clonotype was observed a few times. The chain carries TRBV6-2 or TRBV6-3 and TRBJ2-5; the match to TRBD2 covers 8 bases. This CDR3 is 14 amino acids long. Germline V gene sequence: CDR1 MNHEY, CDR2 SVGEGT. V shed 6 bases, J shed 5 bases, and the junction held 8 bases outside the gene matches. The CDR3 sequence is CASRPGGAEETQYF. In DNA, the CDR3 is TGTGCCAGCAGGCCCGGGGGGGCGGAGGAGACCCAGTACTTC.

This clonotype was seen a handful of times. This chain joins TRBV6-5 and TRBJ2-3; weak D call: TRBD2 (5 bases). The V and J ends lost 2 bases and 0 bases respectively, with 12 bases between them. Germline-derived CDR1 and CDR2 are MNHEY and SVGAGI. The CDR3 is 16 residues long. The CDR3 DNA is TGTGCCAGCAGTTACGGGCTAGCTGCTAGCACAGATACGCAGTATTTT. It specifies CASSYGLAASTDTQYF.

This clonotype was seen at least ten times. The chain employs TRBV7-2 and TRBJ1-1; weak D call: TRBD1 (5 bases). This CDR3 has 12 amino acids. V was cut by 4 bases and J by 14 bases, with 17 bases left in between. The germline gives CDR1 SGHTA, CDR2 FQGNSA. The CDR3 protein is CASSWDVGGEFF. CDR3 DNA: TGTGCCAGCAGCTGGGACGTGGGCGGAGAATTCTTT. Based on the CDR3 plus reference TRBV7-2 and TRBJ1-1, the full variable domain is GAGVSQSPSNKVTEKGKDVELRCDPISGHTALYWYRQSLGQGLEFLIYFQGNSAPDKSGLPSDRFSAERTGGSVSTLTIQRTQQEDSAVYLCASSWDVGGEFFGQGTRLTVV.

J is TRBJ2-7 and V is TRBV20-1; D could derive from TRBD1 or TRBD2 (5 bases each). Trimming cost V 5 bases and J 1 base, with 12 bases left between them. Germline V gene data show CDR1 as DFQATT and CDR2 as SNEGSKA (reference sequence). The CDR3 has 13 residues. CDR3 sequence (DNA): TGCAGTGCTTGGGACGCCGATTCCTACGAGCAGTACTTC. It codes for CSAWDADSYEQYF.

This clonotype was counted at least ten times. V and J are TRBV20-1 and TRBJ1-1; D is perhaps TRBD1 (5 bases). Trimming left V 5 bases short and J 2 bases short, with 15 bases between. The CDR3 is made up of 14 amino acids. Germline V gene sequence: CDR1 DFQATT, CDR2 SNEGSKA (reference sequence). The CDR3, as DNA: TGCAGTGCTGCCTGGATTGGGGCTAACACTGAAGCTTTCTTT. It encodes CSAAWIGANTEAFF.

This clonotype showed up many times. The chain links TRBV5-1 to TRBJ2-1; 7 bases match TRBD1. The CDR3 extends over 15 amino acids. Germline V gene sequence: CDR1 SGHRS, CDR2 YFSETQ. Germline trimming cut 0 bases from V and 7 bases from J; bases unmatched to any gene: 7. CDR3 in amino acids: CASSLGQGLGNEQFF. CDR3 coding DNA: TGCGCCAGCAGCTTGGGACAGGGTTTGGGGAATGAGCAGTTCTTC.

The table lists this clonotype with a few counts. CDR3 protein: CASSYGGQQSSGELFF. The CDR3, as DNA: TGTGCCAGCAGTTACGGTGGACAACAATCGTCCGGGGAGCTGTTTTTT. This chain links TRBV6-2 or TRBV6-3 with TRBJ2-2; TRBD1 is a possible D gene (5 bases). The CDR3 sequence is 16 residues long. Trimming shortened V by 2 bases and J by 6 bases, and 16 bases separated the two germline ends. Germline V gene lookup returns CDR1 MNHEY and CDR2 SVGEGT.

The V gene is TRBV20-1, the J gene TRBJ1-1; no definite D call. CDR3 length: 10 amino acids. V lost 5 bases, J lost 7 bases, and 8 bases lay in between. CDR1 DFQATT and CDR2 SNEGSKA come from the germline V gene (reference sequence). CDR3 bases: TGCAGTGCTCGTAGGATTGAAGCTTTCTTT. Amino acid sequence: CSARRIEAFF.

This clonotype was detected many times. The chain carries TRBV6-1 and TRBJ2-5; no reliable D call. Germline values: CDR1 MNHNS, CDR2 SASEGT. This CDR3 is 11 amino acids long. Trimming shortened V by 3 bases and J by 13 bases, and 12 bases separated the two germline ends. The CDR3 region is CASSESPLMYF. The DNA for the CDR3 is TGTGCCAGCAGTGAGAGCCCATTGATGTACTTC.

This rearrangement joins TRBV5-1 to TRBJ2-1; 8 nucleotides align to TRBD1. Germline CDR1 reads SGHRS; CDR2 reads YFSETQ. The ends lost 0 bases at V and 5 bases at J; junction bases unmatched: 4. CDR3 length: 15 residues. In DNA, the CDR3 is TGCGCCAGCAGCTTGGACCCAGGGGGCAACAATGAGCAGTTCTTC. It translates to CASSLDPGGNNEQFF.

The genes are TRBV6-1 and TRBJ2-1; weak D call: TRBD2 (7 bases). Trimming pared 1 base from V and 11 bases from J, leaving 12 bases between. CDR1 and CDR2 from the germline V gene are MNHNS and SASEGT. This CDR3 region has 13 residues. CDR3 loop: CASSEGEGTKQFF. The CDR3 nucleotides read TGTGCCAGCAGTGAAGGGGAGGGGACAAAGCAGTTCTTC.

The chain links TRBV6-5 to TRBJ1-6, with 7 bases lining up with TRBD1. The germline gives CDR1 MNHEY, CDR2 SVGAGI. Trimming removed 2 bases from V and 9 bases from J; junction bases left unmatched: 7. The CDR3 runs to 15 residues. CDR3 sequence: CASSYGYQGGSPLHF. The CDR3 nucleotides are TGTGCCAGCAGTTACGGATACCAGGGGGGTTCACCCCTCCACTTT.

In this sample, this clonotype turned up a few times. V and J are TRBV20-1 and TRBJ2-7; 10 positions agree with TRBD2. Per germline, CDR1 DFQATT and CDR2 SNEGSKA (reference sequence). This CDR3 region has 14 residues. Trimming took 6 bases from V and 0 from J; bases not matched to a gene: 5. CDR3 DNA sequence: TGCAGTGCGTCGGCTAGCGGGAGCTCCTACGAGCAGTACTTC. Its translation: CSASASGSSYEQYF.

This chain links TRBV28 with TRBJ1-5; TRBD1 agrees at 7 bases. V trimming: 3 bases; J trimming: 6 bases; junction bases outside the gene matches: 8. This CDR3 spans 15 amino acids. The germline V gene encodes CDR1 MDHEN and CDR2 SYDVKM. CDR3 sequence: CASSFLDRAGQPQHF. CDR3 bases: TGTGCCAGCAGTTTTTTAGACAGGGCGGGTCAGCCCCAGCATTTT.

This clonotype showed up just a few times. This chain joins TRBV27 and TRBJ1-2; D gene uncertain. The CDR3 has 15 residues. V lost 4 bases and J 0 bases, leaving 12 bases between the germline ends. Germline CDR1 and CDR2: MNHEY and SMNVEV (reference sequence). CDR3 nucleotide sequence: TGTGCCAGCAGTTCCGCCTGGGGAGCTAACTATGGCTACACCTTC. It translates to CASSSAWGANYGYTF.

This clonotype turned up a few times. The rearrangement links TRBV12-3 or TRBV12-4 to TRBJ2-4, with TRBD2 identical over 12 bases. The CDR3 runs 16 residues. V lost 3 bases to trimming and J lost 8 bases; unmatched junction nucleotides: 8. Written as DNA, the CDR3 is TGTGCCAGCAGTTTTAGGGCTAGCGGGAGGGCAGACATTCAGTACTTC. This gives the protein CASSFRASGRADIQYF.

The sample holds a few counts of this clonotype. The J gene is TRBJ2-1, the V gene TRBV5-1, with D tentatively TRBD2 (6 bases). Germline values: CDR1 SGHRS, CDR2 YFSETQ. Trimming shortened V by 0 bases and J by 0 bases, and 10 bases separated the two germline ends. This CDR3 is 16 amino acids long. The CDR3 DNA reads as TGCGCCAGCAGCTTGGATGGCGGGACCTCCTACAATGAGCAGTTCTTC. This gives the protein CASSLDGGTSYNEQFF.

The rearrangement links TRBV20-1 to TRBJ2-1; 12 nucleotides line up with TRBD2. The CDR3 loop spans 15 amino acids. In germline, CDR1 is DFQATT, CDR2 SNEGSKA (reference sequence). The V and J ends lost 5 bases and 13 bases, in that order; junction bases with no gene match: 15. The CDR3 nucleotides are TGCAGTGCTTCATCTAGCGGGGGGGCGGTATTTCTCCAGTTCTTC. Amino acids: CSASSSGGAVFLQFF.

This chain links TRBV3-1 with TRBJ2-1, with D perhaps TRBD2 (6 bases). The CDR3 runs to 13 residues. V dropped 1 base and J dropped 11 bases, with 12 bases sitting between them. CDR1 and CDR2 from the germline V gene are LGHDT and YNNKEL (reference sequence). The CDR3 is CASSQGEEGKQFF. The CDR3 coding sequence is TGTGCCAGCAGCCAAGGAGAGGAGGGGAAGCAGTTCTTC.